The subject of this entry is one T cell receptor (beta chain). A read error may produce the germline difference seen at one junction end. This sample was taken from a study of response to subunit inactivated influenza vaccine. The germline gives CDR1 KGHSH, CDR2 LQKENI. CDR3 length: 15 residues. One entry per CDR3 protein results from TCRdb running MiXCR on the RT-PCR reads. The sample consists of roughly 550,000 distinct CDR3 sequences, 20% to 25% of them appearing once. A further study also used this sample, focusing on T cells expressing NK-cell markers. That paper states: A 5'RACE template switching approach incorporating UMIs was used to make TCR beta cDNA. Alpha-beta TCR T cells were the sole sorting target in several experiments, owing to an anti-gamma-delta TCR antibody.

The sequenced sample was CD4+ T cells sorted from PBMCs, obtained 11 to 12 days after vaccination. The chain employs TRBV18 and TRBJ2-7, with 7 positions matching TRBD1. The sequence was collected from a man aged 50-59 years who received an inactivated influenza vaccine. DNA of the CDR3: TGTGCCAGCTCACCAGCTGGACAGGCCCTCCATACTGAGAACTTC. Protein sequence: CASSPAGQALHTENF.